The next 10 T cell receptor beta chains were all read from a single sample in a study of response to subunit inactivated influenza vaccine. MiXCR was run by TCRdb on the RT-PCR reads, yielding one entry per CDR3 protein. Here the sample spans approximately 500,000 distinct CDR3 sequences, 14% being singletons. The specimen was PBMCs from blood, collected about 12 days after vaccination. The receptor source for this set is a man aged 45-65 years who received an inactivated influenza vaccine.

This clonotype came up a few times. V usage is TRBV28 and J usage is TRBJ2-7; 10 bases align to TRBD1. Germline CDR1 reads MDHEN; CDR2 reads SYDVKM. The CDR3 runs to 17 residues. J was trimmed by 3 bases and V by 3 bases; bases with no gene match: 11. CDR3 bases: TGTGCCAGCAGTTTGAGGGGTTGGGGACAGGGGAGCTACGAGCAGTACTTC. It encodes CASSLRGWGQGSYEQYF.

This clonotype was counted only a few times. This chain connects TRBV10-3 to TRBJ2-7, with a tentative D call TRBD2 (5 bases). The CDR3 loop spans 14 amino acids. The germline V and J ends were trimmed by 7 bases and 3 bases, with 16 bases remaining between them. CDR1 ENHRY and CDR2 SYGVKD come from the germline V gene. CDR3 protein: CAITRSADFYEQYF. In DNA form, the CDR3 reads TGTGCCATCACCCGGTCAGCGGATTTCTACGAGCAGTACTTC.

This clonotype was seen a handful of times. This chain joins TRBV20-1 and TRBJ2-1; D may be TRBD2 (7 bases). Germline-derived CDR1 and CDR2 are DFQATT and SNEGSKA (reference sequence). Trimming cost V 2 bases and J 3 bases, with 11 bases left between them. CDR3 length equals 14 residues. The CDR3 nucleotides read TGCAGTGCTAGAACGGGGGGCGGCTACAATGAGCAGTTCTTC. Amino acids: CSARTGGGYNEQFF.

The chain employs TRBV20-1 and TRBJ2-4, with 7 nucleotides matching TRBD2. V shed 7 bases, J shed 2 bases, and the junction held 20 bases outside the gene matches. The germline CDR1 and CDR2 sequences are DFQATT and SNEGSKA (reference sequence). This CDR3 has 18 amino acids. The CDR3 DNA follows: TGCAGTGTTAGCGGCGGGGGTTTCCTTCATGGGACCAAAAACATTCAGTACTTC. Its translation: CSVSGGGFLHGTKNIQYF.

The V and J genes are TRBV2 and TRBJ2-7, with 12 bases identical to TRBD2. In germline, CDR1 is SNHLY, CDR2 FYNNEI. Trimming took 5 bases from V and 5 from J; bases not matched to a gene: 10. This CDR3 contains 16 residues. The chain's CDR3 is CASSKVLTSGGDEQYF. As DNA, the CDR3 is TGTGCCAGCAGTAAAGTCTTGACTAGCGGGGGCGACGAGCAGTACTTC.

V and J are TRBV6-1 and TRBJ1-6; D is unclear. The ends were cut back, 6 bases at V and 6 bases at J, with 12 bases in the middle. The length of the CDR3 is 14 residues. Per the germline V gene, CDR1 is MNHNS and CDR2 is SASEGT. DNA for the CDR3: TGTGCCAGCAGCTTTGAAGCTCGTAATTCACCCCTCCACTTT. Translation gives CASSFEARNSPLHF.

The V and J genes are TRBV7-9 and TRBJ2-7; 11 bases align to TRBD2. Per germline, CDR1 SEHNR and CDR2 FQNEAQ (reference sequence). This CDR3 has 16 amino acids. The ends lost 2 bases at V and 5 bases at J; junction bases unmatched: 8. The DNA of the CDR3 is TGTGCCAGCAGCTTAACGGCTAGCGGGAGGCCCCACGAGCAGTACTTC. This sequence encodes CASSLTASGRPHEQYF.

This clonotype turned up a few times. The V gene is TRBV5-5, the J gene TRBJ1-1; TRBD1 matches 7 bases. The V segment lost 0 bases and the J segment 1 base; nucleotides outside the gene matches: 6. The CDR3 runs to 16 residues. The germline gives CDR1 SGHKS, CDR2 YYEKEE (reference sequence). The CDR3 coding sequence is TGTGCCAGCAGCTTGGGTGGGACAGTCGGGAACACTGAAGCTTTCTTT. This codes for CASSLGGTVGNTEAFF.

CDR3 DNA sequence: TGTGCCAGCAGCCAAGAGGGACGACAGGGGTATCAGCCCCAGCATTTT. Encoded protein: CASSQEGRQGYQPQHF. The chain joins TRBV4-2 to TRBJ1-5; 8 bases align to TRBD1. V shed 0 bases and J 5 bases; nucleotides not matched to a gene: 6. The CDR3 totals 16 residues. The germline CDR1 and CDR2 sequences are LGHNA and YNFKEQ.

This clonotype came up many times. The chain joins TRBV7-9 to TRBJ1-1; 9 nucleotides match TRBD1. Germline V gene sequence: CDR1 SEHNR, CDR2 FQNEAQ (reference sequence). With 5 bases clipped from V and 3 bases from J, the junction kept 13 bases outside the gene matches. The CDR3 contains 17 residues. CDR3 nucleotide sequence: TGTGCCAGCAGCCCCAACACAGGGGGCGGGTCGGACACTGAAGCTTTCTTT. This translates into CASSPNTGGGSDTEAFF.